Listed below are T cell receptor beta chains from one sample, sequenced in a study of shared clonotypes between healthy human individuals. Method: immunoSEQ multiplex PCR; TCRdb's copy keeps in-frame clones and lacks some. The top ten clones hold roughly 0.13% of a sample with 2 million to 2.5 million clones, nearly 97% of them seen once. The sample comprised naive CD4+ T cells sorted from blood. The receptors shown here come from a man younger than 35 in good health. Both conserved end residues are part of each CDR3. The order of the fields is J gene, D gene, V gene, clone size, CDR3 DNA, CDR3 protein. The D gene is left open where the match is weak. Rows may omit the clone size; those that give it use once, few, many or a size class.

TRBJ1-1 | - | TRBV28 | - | TGTGCCAGCAGTTTATTTATCGCAGGGATGAACACTGAAGCTTTCTTT | CASSLFIAGMNTEAFF
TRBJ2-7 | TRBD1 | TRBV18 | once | TGTGCCAGCTCACTGAGACAGGGGGTGTACTTC | CASSLRQGVYF
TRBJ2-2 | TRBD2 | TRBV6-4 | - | TGTGCCAGGTCGGGTAGCGGGGGGCGGAACACCGGGGAGCTGTTTTTT | CARSGSGGRNTGELFF
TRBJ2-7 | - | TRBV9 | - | TGTGCCAGCAGCGTTGTTCCCAACTACGAGCAGTACTTC | CASSVVPNYEQYF
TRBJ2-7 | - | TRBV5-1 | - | TGCGCCAGCAGCTTGGTCCAGAATCTCGAGCAGTACTTC | CASSLVQNLEQYF
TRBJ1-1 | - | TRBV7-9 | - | TGTGCCAGCAGCTTCGGGACGGAGAACACTGAAGCTTTCTTT | CASSFGTENTEAFF
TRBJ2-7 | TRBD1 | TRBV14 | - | TGTGCCAGCAGCCAAGAGGACAGGCTGGGGGTCTACGAGCAGTACTTC | CASSQEDRLGVYEQYF
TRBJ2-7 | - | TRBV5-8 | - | TGTGCCAGCAGCTTAGATTGGGGTAGTGGAGGGCTGGAGATCTACGAGCAGTACTTC | CASSLDWGSGGLEIYEQYF
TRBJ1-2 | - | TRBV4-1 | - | TGCGCCAGCAGCCAAGTGGTATCTAACTATGGCTACACCTTC | CASSQVVSNYGYTF
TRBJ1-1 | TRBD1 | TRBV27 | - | TGTGCCAGCAGCTACGGGACAGTGAACACTGAAGCTTTCTTT | CASSYGTVNTEAFF
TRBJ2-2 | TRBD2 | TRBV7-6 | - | TGTGCCAGCAGTTCAGGACTAGCGGGGGTCGGGGAGCTGTTTTTT | CASSSGLAGVGELFF
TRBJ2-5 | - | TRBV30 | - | TGTGCCTGGAGTTTGGGCGGGAAGGGGCAAGAGACCCAGTACTTC | CAWSLGGKGQETQYF
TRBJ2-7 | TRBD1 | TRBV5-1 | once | TGCGCCAGCAGCCTGGGACAGGAGACCTACGAGCAGTACTTC | CASSLGQETYEQYF
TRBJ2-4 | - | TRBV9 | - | TGTGCCAGCAGCGTCGCTAGCGGGACAGGAAACATTCAGTACTTC | CASSVASGTGNIQYF
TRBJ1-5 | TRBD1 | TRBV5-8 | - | TGTGCCAGCAGCCCCCGGGACAGGGGTAGCAATCAGCCCCAGCATTTT | CASSPRDRGSNQPQHF
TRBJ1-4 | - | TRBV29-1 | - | TGCAGCGCCATGCAGACGAATGAAAAACTGTTTTTT | CSAMQTNEKLFF
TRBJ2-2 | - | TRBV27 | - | TGTGCCAGCAGCTCGCCAGGAGGCGCCGGTCCCGGGGAGCTGTTTTTT | CASSSPGGAGPGELFF
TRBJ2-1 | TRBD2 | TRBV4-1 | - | TGCGCCAGCAGCCAATCCCCTAACAGCGGGATTTACAATGAGCAGTTCTTC | CASSQSPNSGIYNEQFF
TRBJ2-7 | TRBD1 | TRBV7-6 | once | TGTGCCAGCAGCTTATTATCGATTGGGACAGGTAGCGAGCAGTACTTC | CASSLLSIGTGSEQYF
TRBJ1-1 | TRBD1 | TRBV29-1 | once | TGCAGCGTTGAGCCAGGGGGTTTCTCTGAAGCTTTCTTT | CSVEPGGFSEAFF
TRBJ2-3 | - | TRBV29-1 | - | TGCAGCGTTGCCGGGGATACGCAGTATTTT | CSVAGDTQYF
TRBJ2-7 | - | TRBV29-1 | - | TGCAGCGTTGCCCCGTTAGGTTCCGAGCAGTACTTC | CSVAPLGSEQYF
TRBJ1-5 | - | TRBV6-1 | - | TGTGCCAGCAGTGAAGCGCTTCAGGGCCAGCCCCAGCATTTT | CASSEALQGQPQHF
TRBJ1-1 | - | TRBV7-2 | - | TGTGCCAGCAGCTTAGCGCGGAACACTGAAGCTTTCTTT | CASSLARNTEAFF
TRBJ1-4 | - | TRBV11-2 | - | TGTGCCAGCAGCTTAGATGGGCGGGCAACTAATGAAAAACTGTTTTTT | CASSLDGRATNEKLFF
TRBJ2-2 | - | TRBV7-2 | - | TGTGCCAGCAGCGTCGGGACAATGGTTTACACCGGGGAGCTGTTTTTT | CASSVGTMVYTGELFF
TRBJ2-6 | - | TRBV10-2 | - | TGCGCCAGCAGTGTCTTTGACTCTGGGGCCAACGTCCTGACTTTC | CASSVFDSGANVLTF
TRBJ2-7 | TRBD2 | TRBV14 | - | TGTGCCAGCAGCCAAGATGTGGGACTAGCGGGACTCTACGAGCAGTACTTC | CASSQDVGLAGLYEQYF
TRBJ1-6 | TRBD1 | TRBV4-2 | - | TGTGCCAGCAGCCAAGCACCGACAGGGGGAAATTCACCCCTCCACTTT | CASSQAPTGGNSPLHF
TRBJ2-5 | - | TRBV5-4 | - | TGTGCCAGCATATCAGACCCCCATGGGGTAGAGACCCAGTACTTC | CASISDPHGVETQYF
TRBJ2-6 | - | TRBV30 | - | TGTGCCTGGAGTTATCACTCTGGGGCCAACGTCCTGACTTTC | CAWSYHSGANVLTF
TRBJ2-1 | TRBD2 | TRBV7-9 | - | TGTGCCAGCAGCTCTAGGGGCGGGACTAACTACAATGAGCAGTTCTTC | CASSSRGGTNYNEQFF
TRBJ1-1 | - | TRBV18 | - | TGTGCCAGCTCACTAAACCAAGACCGGAGGATGAACACTGAAGCTTTCTTT | CASSLNQDRRMNTEAFF
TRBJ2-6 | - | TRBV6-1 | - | TGTGCCACCTTTCTGGACAGCTCTGGGGCCAACGTCCTGACTTTC | CATFLDSSGANVLTF
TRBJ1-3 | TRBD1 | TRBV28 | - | TGTGCCAGCAGTTTACCCGGGACAGCAAACACCATATATTTT | CASSLPGTANTIYF
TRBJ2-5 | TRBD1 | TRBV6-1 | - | TGTGCCAGTCACTGGACAGGGACTGAGACCCAGTACTTC | CASHWTGTETQYF
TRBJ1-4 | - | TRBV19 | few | TGTGCCAGTAAAAGCCGGGCTGACGAAAAACTGTTTTTT | CASKSRADEKLFF
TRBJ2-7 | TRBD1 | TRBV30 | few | TGTGCCTGGAGTGGTAGGGGGCCCTACGAGCAGTACTTC | CAWSGRGPYEQYF
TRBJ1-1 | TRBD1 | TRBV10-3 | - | TGTGCCATCAGAAATACAGGGGGCCCTGAAGCTTTCTTT | CAIRNTGGPEAFF